What follows are 28 T cell receptor beta chains derived from one specimen sequenced in a study of T cell changes during pregnancy in multiple sclerosis. Assay used: immunoSEQ multiplex PCR; TCRdb lists only in-frame clones, some missing. Here the sample spans around 64,000 clones, about 90% being singletons. Sequenced material: CD4+ T cells from peripheral blood mononuclear cells, taken after pregnancy. These TCRs come from a female donor with multiple sclerosis, enrolled in a pregnancy study.

This chain uses TRBV11-2 with TRBJ1-2; 9 bases align to TRBD1. The junction had 10 bases not matched to a gene; V was cut back by 1 base and J by 4 bases. CDR3 size: 17 residues. Germline CDR1 SGHAT, CDR2 FQNNGV. CDR3 in DNA: TGTGCCAGCAGCTTAGGAGTGGTGACAGGGGGTCCCTATGGCTACACCTTC. Its protein product is CASSLGVVTGGPYGYTF.

The chain joins TRBV6-5 to TRBJ1-4; D perhaps matches TRBD1 (5 bases). With 2 bases removed from V and 6 bases from J, the gap between germline ends came to 7 bases. The CDR3 spans 13 residues. The germline CDR1 and CDR2 sequences are MNHEY and SVGAGI. The CDR3 sequence: CASSYEGDEKLFF. CDR3 sequence (DNA): TGTGCCAGCAGTTACGAAGGGGATGAAAAACTGTTTTTT.

This clone was seen once. The V and J genes are TRBV6-5 and TRBJ2-2; TRBD2 aligns across 9 bases. V shed 2 bases and J 5 bases; nucleotides not matched to a gene: 6. Germline CDR1 and CDR2: MNHEY and SVGAGI. The CDR3 is 16 amino acids. CDR3 region: CASSYGGLAITGELFF. In DNA form, the CDR3 reads TGTGCCAGCAGTTACGGGGGACTAGCTATAACCGGGGAGCTGTTTTTT.

V usage is TRBV7-8 and J usage is TRBJ2-6, with D perhaps TRBD1 (5 bases). V was pared by 5 bases and J by 1 base, with 12 bases between. Germline assignment: CDR1 SGHVS and CDR2 FQNEAQ. The CDR3 covers 16 residues. The CDR3 here is CASSRVQASGANVLTF. Written as DNA, the CDR3 is TGTGCCAGCAGCCGCGTACAGGCATCTGGGGCCAACGTCCTGACTTTC.

This clone occurred once. This chain uses TRBV9 with TRBJ2-3, with TRBD2 identical over 8 bases. Germline V gene sequence: CDR1 SGDLS, CDR2 YYNGEE. The CDR3 has 15 amino acids. J gave up 5 bases and V 0 bases, and 5 bases lay outside the gene matches. CDR3 DNA: TGTGCCAGCAGCGTAGACGGGAGGGCCGGAGATACGCAGTATTTT. Translation: CASSVDGRAGDTQYF.

This chain joins TRBV12-5 and TRBJ2-2; D gene ambiguous. The CDR3 runs to 14 residues. CDR1 and CDR2 from the germline V gene are LGHNT and FRNRAP. Trimming removed 4 bases from V and 6 bases from J, with 12 bases in between. The CDR3 coding sequence is TGTGCTAGTGGTTCAGCCCTAGGTCCCGGGGAGCTGTTTTTT. It encodes CASGSALGPGELFF.

The chain employs TRBV19 and TRBJ2-2, with TRBD1 identical over 7 bases. Germline V gene lookup returns CDR1 LNHDA and CDR2 SQIVND (reference sequence). The CDR3 covers 15 residues. V shed 4 bases, J shed 5 bases, and the junction held 7 bases outside the gene matches. The CDR3 DNA follows: TGTGCCAGTAGTAATGGAAGGGGGCGGACCGGGGAGCTGTTTTTT. This translates into CASSNGRGRTGELFF.

V and J are TRBV5-5 and TRBJ2-3; TRBD2 might be the D (6 bases). The germline gives CDR1 SGHKS, CDR2 YYEKEE (reference sequence). The CDR3 is 16 amino acids. With 0 bases removed from V and 0 bases from J, the gap between germline ends came to 11 bases. Written as DNA, the CDR3 is TGTGCCAGCAGCTTGGATCTAGCGACTAGCACAGATACGCAGTATTTT. Residues: CASSLDLATSTDTQYF.

The DNA of the CDR3 is TGTGCCAGCAGTGAATATGGTAAGGGGGCGGCCGTGGGGTACGAGCAGTACTTC. Its protein is CASSEYGKGAAVGYEQYF. The J gene is TRBJ2-7, the V gene TRBV6-1; 7 positions match TRBD1. The V segment lost 2 bases and the J segment 4 bases; nucleotides outside the gene matches: 17. CDR1 MNHNS and CDR2 SASEGT come from the germline V gene. This CDR3 is 18 amino acids long.

This chain links TRBV7-2 with TRBJ1-1; D not certain. V was clipped by 4 bases and J by 1 base, with 13 bases between them. Germline values: CDR1 SGHTA, CDR2 FQGNSA. This CDR3 spans 15 amino acids. DNA for the CDR3: TGTGCCAGCAGCTCACCCCCGGGGAGGAACACTGAAGCTTTCTTT. Its translation is CASSSPPGRNTEAFF.

This clone was observed once. This rearrangement joins TRBV10-2 to TRBJ2-7, with D perhaps matching TRBD2 (7 bases). The CDR3 has 15 residues. Germline V lookup: CDR1 WSHSY, CDR2 SAAADI. Trimming pared 8 bases from V and 2 bases from J, leaving 19 bases between. CDR3 loop: CASQGLGGRTYEQYF. As DNA, the CDR3 is TGCGCCAGCCAAGGACTAGGGGGGAGAACCTACGAGCAGTACTTC.

This chain connects TRBV7-9 to TRBJ1-5; D unclear. V lost 1 base, J lost 5 bases, and 12 bases lay in between. From germline, CDR1 is SEHNR and CDR2 FQNEAQ (reference sequence). This CDR3 has 15 amino acids. CDR3 bases: TGTGCCAGCAGCTTAGGCTATAGTCAGGATCAGCCCCAGCATTTT. It encodes CASSLGYSQDQPQHF. The variable domain in full, completed from reference TRBV7-9 and TRBJ1-5, reads DTGVSQNPRHKITKRGQNVTFRCDPISEHNRLYWYRQTLGQGPEFLTYFQNEAQLEKSRLLSDRFSAERPKGSFSTLEIQRTEQGDSAMYLCASSLGYSQDQPQHFGDGTRLSIL.

The rearrangement links TRBV2 to TRBJ1-4, with D tentatively TRBD1 (6 bases). CDR1 SNHLY and CDR2 FYNNEI come from the germline V gene. Trimming removed 4 bases from V and 7 bases from J, with 13 bases in between. The CDR3 length is 14 residues. CDR3 amino acids: CASSGGGRREKLFF. In DNA, the CDR3 is TGTGCCAGCAGTGGCGGGGGGCGACGTGAAAAACTGTTTTTT.

CDR3 loop: CASSLYGGLSSYGYTF. The CDR3 nucleotides are TGTGCCAGCAGTTTATACGGGGGGCTTTCTAGCTATGGCTACACCTTC. The chain combines TRBV27 with TRBJ1-2, with D possibly being TRBD1 (6 bases). Germline V gives CDR1 MNHEY, CDR2 SMNVEV (reference sequence). The germline V and J ends were trimmed by 1 base and 4 bases, with 16 bases remaining between them. CDR3 length: 16 residues.

This clone turned up a few times. J is TRBJ1-1 and V is TRBV19; TRBD1 agrees at 9 bases. The CDR3 runs to 14 residues. CDR1 is LNHDA, CDR2 SQIVND, per germline (reference sequence). The trim removed 6 bases at V and 6 bases at J, leaving 8 bases unmatched. In DNA form, the CDR3 reads TGTGCCAGTAGCTTCGGACAGGGGCCCGCTGAAGCTTTCTTT. Its protein product is CASSFGQGPAEAFF.

This chain links TRBV9 with TRBJ2-1; no definite D call. CDR1 and CDR2 from the germline V gene are SGDLS and YYNGEE. CDR3 length: 16 residues. Trimming left V 0 bases short and J 6 bases short, with 16 bases between. The CDR3 DNA reads as TGTGCCAGCAGCGTAGGCGTAGCCTCCGATCTCAATGAGCAGTTCTTC. It translates to CASSVGVASDLNEQFF.

This clone appeared a single time. This chain connects TRBV6-1 to TRBJ2-7, with 8 nucleotides matching TRBD1. V lost 4 bases, J lost 4 bases, and 6 bases stayed unmatched. The CDR3 extends over 14 amino acids. Germline loops: CDR1 MNHNS, CDR2 SASEGT. CDR3: CASSGTGRIYEQYF. The CDR3 DNA reads as TGTGCCAGCAGTGGGACAGGGAGGATTTACGAGCAGTACTTC.

The chain employs TRBV7-9 and TRBJ2-7; 16 bases are shared with TRBD2. The CDR3 sequence is 18 residues long. The V segment lost 6 bases and the J segment 6 bases; nucleotides outside the gene matches: 14. CDR1 SEHNR and CDR2 FQNEAQ come from the germline V gene (reference sequence). The CDR3 region has the DNA TGTGCCAGCAGTACACCGGGACTAGCGGGGGGGGCAGGGAGCGAGCAGTACTTC. This gives the protein CASSTPGLAGGAGSEQYF.

This clone has just a few counts. Written as DNA, the CDR3 is TGTGCCAGCAGGGGGACAGGGACGAACACTGAAGCTTTCTTT. Its protein product is CASRGTGTNTEAFF. V and J are TRBV6-5 and TRBJ1-1, with 9 bases matching TRBD1. Germline CDR1 and CDR2: MNHEY and SVGAGI. The V segment lost 6 bases and the J segment 1 base; nucleotides outside the gene matches: 3. CDR3 size: 14 residues.

This clone was seen a single time. The CDR3 sequence: CASRTVWTGGLLAFF. CDR3 coding DNA: TGTGCCAGCAGAACCGTTTGGACAGGGGGGTTACTAGCTTTCTTT. The V call is TRBV6-4, the J call TRBJ1-1, with 10 bases lining up with TRBD1. V lost 6 bases and J lost 10; bases outside the gene matches: 14. CDR1 is MRHNA and CDR2 is SNTAGT in the germline V gene. The CDR3 has 15 amino acids.

The chain recombines TRBV27 with TRBJ1-1; no definite D call. The CDR3 covers 14 residues. With 5 bases removed from V and 2 bases from J, the gap between germline ends came to 12 bases. The V gene's germline CDR1 is MNHEY and CDR2 SMNVEV (reference sequence). Here the CDR3 reads CASSPPTANTEAFF. CDR3 bases: TGTGCCAGCAGTCCCCCAACAGCCAACACTGAAGCTTTCTTT.

The genes are TRBV29-1 and TRBJ2-3, with a weak D call TRBD2 (6 bases). CDR1 SQVTM and CDR2 ANQGSEA come from the germline V gene. V lost 3 bases and J lost 0, with 10 bases in between. The CDR3 runs to 14 residues. In nucleotides, the CDR3 is TGCAGCGTTGACCTGGGGGGTAGCACAGATACGCAGTATTTT. Translation: CSVDLGGSTDTQYF.

V and J are TRBV7-6 and TRBJ2-7, with 7 bases aligning to TRBD1. The CDR3 length is 12 residues. CDR1 and CDR2 from the germline V gene are SGHVS and FNYEAQ. The V segment lost 4 bases and the J segment 4 bases; nucleotides outside the gene matches: 1. The CDR3 region is CASSSQGYEQYF. CDR3 nucleotides: TGTGCCAGCAGCTCACAGGGGTACGAGCAGTACTTC.

V and J are TRBV5-1 and TRBJ2-7; 9 nucleotides align to TRBD1. The junction had 10 bases not matched to a gene; V was cut back by 3 bases and J by 3 bases. CDR1 and CDR2 from the germline V gene are SGHRS and YFSETQ. The length of the CDR3 is 16 residues. The CDR3 loop reads CASSWGTGNDGYEQYF. The CDR3 DNA follows: TGCGCCAGCAGCTGGGGGACAGGGAATGATGGCTACGAGCAGTACTTC.

The chain recombines TRBV18 with TRBJ1-1; 7 nucleotides line up with TRBD1. V was pared by 5 bases and J by 2 bases, with 11 bases of the junction left unmatched. The CDR3 sequence is 16 residues long. Looked up from germline, CDR1 is KGHSH and CDR2 is LQKENI. CDR3 bases: TGTGCCAGCTCAGCGACAGGGACAACCCCAAACACTGAAGCTTTCTTT. It encodes CASSATGTTPNTEAFF.

The chain carries TRBV7-2 and TRBJ2-2, with 7 bases identical to TRBD1. Germline lookup yields CDR1 SGHTA and CDR2 FQGNSA. The CDR3 has 17 residues. Trimming at V came to 1 base and at J to 0 bases, leaving 5 bases not matched to a gene. The DNA for the CDR3 is TGTGCCAGCAGCTTAGGGTGGGACAGTGCGAACACCGGGGAGCTGTTTTTT. It yields the protein CASSLGWDSANTGELFF.

V is TRBV30 and J is TRBJ2-1; the D gene is possibly TRBD2 (6 bases). CDR1 is GTSNPN and CDR2 is SVGIG in the germline V gene (reference sequence). V gave up 2 bases and J gave up 4 bases, with 15 bases separating them. The CDR3 length is 15 residues. CDR3 loop: CAWSHQGLQYNEQFF. CDR3 coding DNA: TGTGCCTGGAGTCACCAGGGACTTCAATACAATGAGCAGTTCTTC.

The chain is built from TRBV6-1 and TRBJ2-3, with 7 bases lining up with TRBD1. The CDR3 sequence is 14 residues long. Trimming cost V 8 bases and J 1 base; bases outside gene matches: 6. Germline assignment: CDR1 MNHNS and CDR2 SASEGT. The CDR3 protein is CASEGGTRTDTQYF. The CDR3 bases are TGTGCCAGCGAAGGGGGCACCCGCACAGATACGCAGTATTTT.